These T cell receptor beta chains were read from a single sample in a study of cytomegalovirus exposure and HLA in healthy donors. Assay used: immunoSEQ multiplex PCR; TCRdb lists only in-frame clones, some missing. The sample contains just over 150,000 clones, around 78% of which appear only once. The source material was PBMCs. The receptors stem from a woman in her forties in good health and CMV-seronegative. The CDR3 runs from the conserved cysteine through the conserved F or W. A D gene is named only where the DNA matches it firmly. Clone size appears in some rows only: once, few, many, or a class for an expanded clone.

j_call v_call d_call clone_size cdr3_nt cdr3_aa
TRBJ2-5 TRBV5-6 TRBD2 NA TGTGCCAGCAGGTTGTTAGCGGGGTCCATGGGGACCCAGTACTTC CASRLLAGSMGTQYF
TRBJ2-5 TRBV11-2 NA NA TGTGCCAGCAGCTGGCCCGGAGATCAAGAGACCCAGTACTTC CASSWPGDQETQYF
TRBJ2-1 TRBV5-4 TRBD2 few TGTGCCAGCAGTACCGTGGTAGCGGGGTTCGATGAGCAGTTCTTC CASSTVVAGFDEQFF
TRBJ1-1 TRBV7-8 TRBD1 NA TGTGCCAGCAGCTGGACAGGGAGGTACACTGAAGCTTTCTTT CASSWTGRYTEAFF
TRBJ2-7 TRBV18 NA NA TGTGCCAGCTCACCACCGAGGCCCCACCACGAGCAGTACTTC CASSPPRPHHEQYF
TRBJ1-2 TRBV5-1 NA NA TGCGCCAGCAGCTTGGTAACCACAGGGCTCACCGGCTACACCTTC CASSLVTTGLTGYTF
TRBJ2-1 TRBV7-9 NA NA TGTTCCAGCAGCGACTGGAGCTACAATGAGCAGTTCTTC CSSSDWSYNEQFF
TRBJ1-5 TRBV6-5 TRBD1 few TGTGCCAGCAGCCCGACAGGGCCCAGCAATCAGCCCCAGCATTTT CASSPTGPSNQPQHF
TRBJ2-5 TRBV27 NA NA TGTGCCAGCAGTTTTGGCGTAGGGGGAGAGACCCAGTACTTC CASSFGVGGETQYF
TRBJ2-1 TRBV11-2 TRBD2 NA TGTGCCAGCAGCTTGCGGACTAGCGGGTCGGAGTTCTTC CASSLRTSGSEFF
TRBJ2-7 TRBV11-2 TRBD2 NA TGTGCCAGCAGCTTTAGCCCTAGCGGGAGCTCCTACGAGCAGTACTTC CASSFSPSGSSYEQYF
TRBJ1-1 TRBV27 TRBD1 NA TGTGCCAGCAGGCGGACAGGTCGGAAAACTGAAGCTTTCTTT CASRRTGRKTEAFF
TRBJ1-1 TRBV15 NA few TGTGCCACCAGCAGAGGAGGGAGGGGGACTGAAGCTTTCTTT CATSRGGRGTEAFF
TRBJ1-1 TRBV7-9 NA NA TGTGCCAGCAGCCCAGCGGGGGGGGAAGCTTTCTTT CASSPAGGEAFF
TRBJ2-5 TRBV7-2 TRBD1 NA TGTGCCAGCAGCAACGGACAGGGGCGGTTGAGGCAAGAGACCCAGTACTTC CASSNGQGRLRQETQYF
TRBJ2-7 TRBV6-5 NA once TGTGCCAGCCAAGTAGGGGACACCACCTACGAGCAGTACTTC CASQVGDTTYEQYF
TRBJ1-4 TRBV28 NA few TGTGCCAGCAGTTTGGGGGGGACATCCAATGAAAAACTGTTTTTT CASSLGGTSNEKLFF
TRBJ1-1 TRBV6-4 TRBD1 few TGTGCCAGCAGGGAATACGGCCAGGGGGGAGAAGCTTTCTTT CASREYGQGGEAFF
TRBJ1-5 TRBV5-8 TRBD1 few TGTGCCAGCAGCTTGTTCAGGGGGTATAATAGCAATCAGCCCCAGCATTTT CASSLFRGYNSNQPQHF
TRBJ1-5 TRBV28 NA NA TGTGCCAGCACCTCAGACAGTTATCAGCCCCAGCATTTT CASTSDSYQPQHF
TRBJ2-2 TRBV5-1 NA NA TGCGCCAGCAGCCTCCCAAGAGGGGGGGGCCCCACCGGGGAGCTGTTTTTT CASSLPRGGGPTGELFF
TRBJ1-1 TRBV10-3 NA once TGTGCCATCAGTGACGGGAATCGAAGAGGGTACACTGAAGCTTTCTTT CAISDGNRRGYTEAFF
TRBJ1-2 TRBV5-5 NA NA TGTGCCAGCAGGCAACGGGACACGGGAGGCTACACCTTC CASRQRDTGGYTF
TRBJ2-1 TRBV7-9 TRBD1 NA TGTGCCAGCAGCCCCCGGGACAGGGTTCGTAATGAGCAGTTCTTC CASSPRDRVRNEQFF
TRBJ1-5 TRBV27 NA once TGTGCCAGCAGTTTAGGCCGCCCCCAGCATTTT CASSLGRPQHF
TRBJ1-2 TRBV7-2 NA NA TGTGCCAGCAGCTTAGACAGGAAACGTTATGGCTACACCTTC CASSLDRKRYGYTF
TRBJ1-4 TRBV5-1 NA NA TGCGCCAGCAGCTTCGCTCCGGGCACTAGCGGGGGAGGTGAAAAACTGTTTTTT CASSFAPGTSGGGEKLFF
TRBJ2-3 TRBV5-1 TRBD2 NA TGCGCCAGCAGCTTTAGCGGGGGGGCTGCAGATACGCAGTATTTT CASSFSGGAADTQYF
TRBJ2-7 TRBV7-9 NA NA TGTGCCAGCAGCTTAGGGGCAGGGGATGTCTACGAGCAGTACTTC CASSLGAGDVYEQYF
TRBJ1-6 TRBV5-8 NA NA TGTGCCAGCAGCAGAGCATTAGCGTCTAATTCACCCCTCCACTTT CASSRALASNSPLHF
TRBJ2-1 TRBV6-5 TRBD2 once TGTGCCAGCAGTTACGCTACCGGGAGGCCCTACAATGAGCAGTTCTTC CASSYATGRPYNEQFF
TRBJ1-3 TRBV5-1 NA NA TGCGCCAGCAGCGCAACGCAGATACCTGGAAACACCATATATTTT CASSATQIPGNTIYF
TRBJ1-6 TRBV30 NA NA TGTGCCTGGAGTACGGAACAGGGACCCCTCCACTTT CAWSTEQGPLHF
TRBJ1-5 TRBV19 NA NA TGTGCCAGTAGTATAGGCCTGGAACAACAGGGTCTAGGGCAGCCCCAGCATTTT CASSIGLEQQGLGQPQHF
TRBJ1-4 TRBV9 TRBD1 NA TGTGCCAGCAGCCCCCGGGACAGGGTTGAAAAACTGTTTTTT CASSPRDRVEKLFF
TRBJ2-5 TRBV6-1 NA NA TGTGCCAGCACCCCTATAGCAGTCCCGGAAGAGACCCAGTACTTC CASTPIAVPEETQYF
TRBJ1-2 TRBV2 NA NA TGTGCCAGCACATCACAGCAAGCTACTAACTATGGCTACACCTTC CASTSQQATNYGYTF
TRBJ1-1 TRBV6-1 NA NA TGTGCCAGCAGTGATGAGATGGACACTGAAGCTTTCTTT CASSDEMDTEAFF
TRBJ2-1 TRBV28 NA few TGTGCCAGCAGTTCCGCCTACAATGAGCAGTTCTTC CASSSAYNEQFF
TRBJ1-1 TRBV7-6 TRBD1 NA TGTGCCAGCAGCCCCCGGGACAGGGGGCTGGGCACTGAAGCTTTCTTT CASSPRDRGLGTEAFF
TRBJ1-3 TRBV5-1 NA NA TGCGCCAGCAGCTTGCAGACACACAGCTCTGGAAACACCATATATTTT CASSLQTHSSGNTIYF
TRBJ1-2 TRBV11-2 NA NA TGTGCCAGCAGCTTTTTGGGGACACCTTATGGCTACACCTTC CASSFLGTPYGYTF
TRBJ1-1 TRBV5-8 TRBD1 NA TGTGCCAGCAGCGGACAGGAGAACACTGAAGCTTTCTTT CASSGQENTEAFF
TRBJ1-2 TRBV6-6 TRBD1 few TGTGCCAGCAGTCGGGACAGGGGAGACTATGGCTACACCTTC CASSRDRGDYGYTF
TRBJ2-1 TRBV7-9 TRBD2 few TGTGCCAGCAGCTCTTTGGGGGGGTCGAGGGGATACAATGAGCAGTTCTTC CASSSLGGSRGYNEQFF
TRBJ1-2 TRBV6-5 NA once TGTGCCAGCCTCTCCCCCGGGACATCCCATGGCTACACCTTC CASLSPGTSHGYTF
TRBJ2-7 TRBV28 NA NA TGTGCCAGCAGTTTACCGGCGGGAAGCTCCTACGAGCAGTACTTC CASSLPAGSSYEQYF
TRBJ1-6 TRBV6-1 NA NA TGTGCCGCAGGGAACTCTTACCCCTATAATTCACCCCTCCACTTT CAAGNSYPYNSPLHF
TRBJ2-7 TRBV7-2 NA NA TGTGCCAGCAGCTTAATAGAATCTACGCAGCAGTACTTC CASSLIESTQQYF
TRBJ2-7 TRBV29-1 NA NA TGCAGCGTTACCCAACCCATCGGGACAACATACGAGCAGTACTTC CSVTQPIGTTYEQYF
TRBJ2-5 TRBV4-1 TRBD2 NA TGCGCCAGCAGCCAGGGGACTAGCGACCGAGGGGCCCAGTACTTC CASSQGTSDRGAQYF
TRBJ2-2 TRBV5-1 NA once TGCGCCAGCAGCTTGGCCCAGGGGGGAAACACCGGGGAGCTGTTTTTT CASSLAQGGNTGELFF
TRBJ1-1 TRBV5-8 NA once TGTGCCAGCAGCTTGGGACAGACGAACACTGAAGCTTTCTTT CASSLGQTNTEAFF